This T cell receptor (beta chain) came from a study of beta chain features in type 1 diabetes. General study points: Compared with healthy donors, patients appeared to share more similar naive, central memory and regulatory TCRB repertoires. Type 1 diabetes patients showed a moderate but significant shortening of TCRB CDR3s in all four CD4+ subsets.

A remark on this clone: Its specificity is unknown.

Of the isolated RNA, all was reverse transcribed, and so the sequenced material was expressed TCRB transcripts. Clones were read by immunoSEQ multiplex PCR, and TCRdb kept only the in-frame ones, dropping some. The table lists 630,000 or so clones, roughly 13% of them singletons. This TCR was recovered from a man in his late teens or twenties with type 1 diabetes. Material for sequencing was naive CD4+ T cells from blood.

For the CDR3, the DNA is TGTGCCAGTGGGACTAGCGGTCTCTACGAGCAGTACTTC. Its protein is CASGTSGLYEQYF. The chain joins TRBV25-1 to TRBJ2-7, with 11 bases lining up with TRBD2. Germline CDR1 reads MGHDK; CDR2 reads SYGVNS. CDR3 length equals 13 residues. The ends lost 9 bases at V and 3 bases at J; junction bases unmatched: 4.